Listed here is a single T cell receptor beta chain. In the original processing: Estimation of nucleated cell counts was performed using reference gene primer amplification. The table came from immunoSEQ multiplex PCR; TCRdb's copy has only in-frame clones and leaves some out. V, J and clone size are those of that table, while D and trimming were read from the DNA. The table lists roughly 100,000 clones, roughly 90% of them singletons. This entry belongs to a study of blood T cell repertoires in COVID-19. Whole-study context: Sites across the United States, Italy and Spain contributed samples from acute and convalescent COVID-19. The cDNA or gDNA used as material had been derived from T cells, B-cell-depleted T cells, or PBMCs.

This CDR3 has 16 residues. V lost 2 bases to trimming and J lost 4 bases; unmatched junction nucleotides: 5. Per germline, CDR1 SNHLY and CDR2 FYNNEI. The sequence derives from a woman aged 70-85 years with acute or convalescent COVID-19. Material: peripheral blood. J is TRBJ1-6 and V is TRBV2; TRBD1 matches 7 bases. Written as DNA, the CDR3 is TGTGCCAGCAGTGAAACAGGGGCCATGTATAATTCACCCCTCCACTTT. It codes for CASSETGAMYNSPLHF.